This TCR beta chain was observed in a study of blood T cells in healthy people across ages. Study-level results: A roughly linear fall in TCR beta diversity per million T cells was seen with increasing age. As naive T cell percentage varied, TCR beta diversity correlated strongly with it.

The draw of peripheral blood yielded ten milliliters from each donor. This CDR3 has 15 residues. Germline assignment: CDR1 SNHLY and CDR2 FYNNEI. V was cut by 3 bases and J by 4 bases, with 16 bases left in between. Turning to this clonotype: Its antigen is undetermined.

Primers used in a second PCR of about 6 to 11 cycles were a sample-barcoded 5' primer and a J-beta primer mix. MiXCR, applied by TCRdb to the 5' RACE reads, yields one record per CDR3 protein. The sample includes 650,000 to 800,000 distinct CDR3 sequences, about 42% seen only once; the top ten take around 21%. The rearrangement joins TRBV2 to TRBJ2-7; D unclear. This receptor was identified in a man between 60 and 75 years old in good health. The sequencing sample was made of blood. CDR3 bases: TGTGCCAGCAGTGAGCGTCGCAACAAAGGGTACGAGCAGTACTTC. It codes for CASSERRNKGYEQYF.